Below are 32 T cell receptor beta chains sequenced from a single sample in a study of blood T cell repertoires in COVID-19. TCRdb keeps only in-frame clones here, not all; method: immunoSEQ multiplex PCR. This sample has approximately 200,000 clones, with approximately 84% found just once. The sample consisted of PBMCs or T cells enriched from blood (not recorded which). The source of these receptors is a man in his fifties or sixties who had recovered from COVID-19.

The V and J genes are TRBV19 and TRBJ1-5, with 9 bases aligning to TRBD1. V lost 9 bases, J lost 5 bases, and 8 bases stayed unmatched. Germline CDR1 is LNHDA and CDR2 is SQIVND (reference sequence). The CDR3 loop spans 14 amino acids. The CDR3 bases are TGTGCCAGCGCTCCGGGACAGGGACATCAGCCCCAGCATTTT. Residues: CASAPGQGHQPQHF.

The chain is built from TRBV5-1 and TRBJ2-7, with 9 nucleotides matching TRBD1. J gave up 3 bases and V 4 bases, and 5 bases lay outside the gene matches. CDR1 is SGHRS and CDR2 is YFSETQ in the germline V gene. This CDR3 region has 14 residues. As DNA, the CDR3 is TGCGCCAGCAGCAAAGGACAGGGGATCTACGAGCAGTACTTC. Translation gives CASSKGQGIYEQYF.

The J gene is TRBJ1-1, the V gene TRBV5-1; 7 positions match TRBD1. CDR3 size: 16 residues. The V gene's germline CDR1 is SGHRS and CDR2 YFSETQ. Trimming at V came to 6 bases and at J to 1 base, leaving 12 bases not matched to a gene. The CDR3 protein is CASNSLTGVKNTEAFF. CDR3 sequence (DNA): TGCGCCAGCAACTCGCTTACAGGGGTTAAGAACACTGAAGCTTTCTTT.

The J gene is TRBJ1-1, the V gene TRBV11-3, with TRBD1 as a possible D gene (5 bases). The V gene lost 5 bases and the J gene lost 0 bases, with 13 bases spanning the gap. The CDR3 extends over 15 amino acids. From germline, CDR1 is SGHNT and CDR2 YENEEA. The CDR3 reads CASSGGVSMNTEAFF. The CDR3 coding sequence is TGTGCCAGCAGCGGGGGGGTCAGCATGAACACTGAAGCTTTCTTT.

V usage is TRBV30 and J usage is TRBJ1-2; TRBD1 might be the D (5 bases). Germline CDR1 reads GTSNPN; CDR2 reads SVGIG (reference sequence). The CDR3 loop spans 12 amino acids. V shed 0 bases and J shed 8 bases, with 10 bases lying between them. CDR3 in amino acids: CAWSVTGVGYTF. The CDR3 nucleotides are TGTGCCTGGAGTGTTACGGGGGTCGGCTACACCTTC.

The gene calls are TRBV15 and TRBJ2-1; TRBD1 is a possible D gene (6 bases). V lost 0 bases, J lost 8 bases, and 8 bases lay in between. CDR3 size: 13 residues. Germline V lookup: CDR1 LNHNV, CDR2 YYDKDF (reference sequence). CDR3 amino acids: CATSRDPGDEQFF. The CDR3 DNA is TGTGCCACCAGCAGAGATCCAGGGGATGAGCAGTTCTTC.

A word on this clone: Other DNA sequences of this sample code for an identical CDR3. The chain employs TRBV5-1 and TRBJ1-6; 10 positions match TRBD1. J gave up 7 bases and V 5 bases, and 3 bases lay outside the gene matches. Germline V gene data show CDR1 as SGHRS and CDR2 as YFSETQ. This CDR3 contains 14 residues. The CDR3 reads CASSRDRGNSPLHF. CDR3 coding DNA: TGCGCCAGCAGTCGGGACAGGGGAAATTCACCCCTCCACTTT.

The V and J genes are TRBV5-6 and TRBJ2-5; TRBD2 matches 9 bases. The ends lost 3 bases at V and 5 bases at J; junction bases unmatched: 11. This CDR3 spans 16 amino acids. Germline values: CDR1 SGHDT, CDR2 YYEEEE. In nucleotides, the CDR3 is TGTGCCAGCAGCTCCCCCTCGGGGCGGGGGGGGGAGACCCAGTACTTC. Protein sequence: CASSSPSGRGGETQYF.

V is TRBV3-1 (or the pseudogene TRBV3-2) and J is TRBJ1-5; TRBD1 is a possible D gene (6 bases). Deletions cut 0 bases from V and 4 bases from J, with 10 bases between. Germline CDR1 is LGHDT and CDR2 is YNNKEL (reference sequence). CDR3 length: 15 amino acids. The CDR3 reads CASSQDGGPNQPQHF. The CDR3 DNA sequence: TGTGCCAGCAGCCAAGACGGGGGGCCGAATCAGCCCCAGCATTTT.

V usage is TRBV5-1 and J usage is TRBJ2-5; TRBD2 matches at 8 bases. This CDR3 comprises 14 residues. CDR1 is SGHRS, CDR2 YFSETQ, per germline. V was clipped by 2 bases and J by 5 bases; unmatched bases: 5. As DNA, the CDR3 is TGCGCCAGCAGCTTCGGGGGGGGCACGGAGACCCAGTACTTC. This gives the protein CASSFGGGTETQYF.

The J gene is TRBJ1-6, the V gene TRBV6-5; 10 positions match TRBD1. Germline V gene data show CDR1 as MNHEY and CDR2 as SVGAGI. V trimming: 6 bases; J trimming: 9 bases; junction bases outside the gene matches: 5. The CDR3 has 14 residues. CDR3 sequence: CASSVRDRGSPLHF. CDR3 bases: TGTGCCAGCAGCGTCCGGGACAGGGGTTCACCCCTCCACTTT.

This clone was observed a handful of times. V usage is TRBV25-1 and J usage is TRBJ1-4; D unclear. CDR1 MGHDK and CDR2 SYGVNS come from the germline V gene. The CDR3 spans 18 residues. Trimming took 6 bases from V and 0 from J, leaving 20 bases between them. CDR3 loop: CASSVKKGGISTNEKLFF. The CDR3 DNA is TGTGCCAGCAGCGTTAAAAAGGGCGGGATTTCAACTAATGAAAAACTGTTTTTT.

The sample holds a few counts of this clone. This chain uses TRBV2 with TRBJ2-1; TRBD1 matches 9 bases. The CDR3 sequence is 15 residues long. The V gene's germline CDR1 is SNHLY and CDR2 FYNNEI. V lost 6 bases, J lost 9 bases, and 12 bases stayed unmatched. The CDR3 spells CASSDSPGTGIEQFF. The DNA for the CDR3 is TGTGCCAGCAGCGACTCTCCCGGGACAGGGATTGAGCAGTTCTTC.

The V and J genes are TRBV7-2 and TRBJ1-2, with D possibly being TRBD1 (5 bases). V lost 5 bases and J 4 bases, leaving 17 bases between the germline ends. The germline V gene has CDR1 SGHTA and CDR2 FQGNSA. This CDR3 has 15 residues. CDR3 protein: CASSPPGGTGYGYTF. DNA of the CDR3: TGTGCCAGCAGCCCCCCCGGGGGTACTGGCTATGGCTACACCTTC.

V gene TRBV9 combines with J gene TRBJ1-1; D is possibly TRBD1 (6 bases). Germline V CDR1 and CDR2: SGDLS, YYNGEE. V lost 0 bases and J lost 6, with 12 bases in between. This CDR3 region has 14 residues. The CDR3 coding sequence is TGTGCCAGCAGCGTAGGAGGGGGAGAGCCTGAAGCTTTCTTT. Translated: CASSVGGGEPEAFF.

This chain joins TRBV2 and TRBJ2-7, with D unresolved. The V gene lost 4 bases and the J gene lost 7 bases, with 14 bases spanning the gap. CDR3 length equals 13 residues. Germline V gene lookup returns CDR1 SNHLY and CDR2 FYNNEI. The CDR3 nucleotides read TGTGCCAGCAGTGGCGGCCCCGATTGGGAGCAGTACTTC. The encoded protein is CASSGGPDWEQYF.

The CDR3 bases are TGTGCCAGCAGCTTAGCCACCAGGACAGGGGGCTTAGCTTTCTTT. It is translated as CASSLATRTGGLAFF. The chain has TRBV7-2 and TRBJ1-1, with TRBD1 matching over 11 bases. Germline CDR1 reads SGHTA; CDR2 reads FQGNSA. The CDR3 contains 15 residues. The V gene end was trimmed by 0 bases and the J gene end by 10 bases; junction bases not matched to a gene: 7. The full variable domain, completed using reference TRBV7-2 and TRBJ1-1, is GAGVSQSPSNKVTEKGKDVELRCDPISGHTALYWYRQSLGQGLEFLIYFQGNSAPDKSGLPSDRFSAERTGGSVSTLTIQRTQQEDSAVYLCASSLATRTGGLAFFGQGTRLTVV.

CDR3 loop: CASSDLDRSYTEAFF. The CDR3 DNA follows: TGTGCCAGCAGTGACCTAGACAGGAGTTACACTGAAGCTTTCTTT. This chain uses TRBV6-4 with TRBJ1-1, with D possibly TRBD1 on 6 matching bases. In germline, CDR1 is MRHNA, CDR2 SNTAGT. The CDR3 is made up of 15 amino acids. V was clipped by 2 bases and J by 3 bases, with 13 bases between them.

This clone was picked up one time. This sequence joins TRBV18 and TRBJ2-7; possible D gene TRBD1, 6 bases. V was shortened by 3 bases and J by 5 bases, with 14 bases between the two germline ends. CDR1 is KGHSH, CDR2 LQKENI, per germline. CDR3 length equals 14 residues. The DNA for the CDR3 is TGTGCCAGCTCACCTGGCGGCAGGGGAGACGAGCAGTACTTC. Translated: CASSPGGRGDEQYF.

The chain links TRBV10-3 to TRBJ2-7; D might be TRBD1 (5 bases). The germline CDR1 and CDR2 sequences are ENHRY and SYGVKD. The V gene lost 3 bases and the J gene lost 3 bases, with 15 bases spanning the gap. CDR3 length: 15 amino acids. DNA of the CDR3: TGTGCCATCAGTGAAGGACATTACAGGTTCTACGAGCAGTACTTC. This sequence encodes CAISEGHYRFYEQYF.

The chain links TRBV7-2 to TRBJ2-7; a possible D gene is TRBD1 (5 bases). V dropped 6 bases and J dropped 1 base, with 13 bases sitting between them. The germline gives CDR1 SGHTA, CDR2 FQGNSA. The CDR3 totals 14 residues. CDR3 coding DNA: TGTGCCAGCAGTCCCCAGGGTGGGTCCTACGAGCAGTACTTC. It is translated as CASSPQGGSYEQYF.

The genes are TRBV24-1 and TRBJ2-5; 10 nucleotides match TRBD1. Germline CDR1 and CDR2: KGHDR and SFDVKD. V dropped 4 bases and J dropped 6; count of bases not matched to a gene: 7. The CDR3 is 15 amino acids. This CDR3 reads CATSESRTGGKTQYF. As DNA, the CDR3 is TGTGCCACCAGTGAAAGCCGGACAGGGGGAAAGACCCAGTACTTC.

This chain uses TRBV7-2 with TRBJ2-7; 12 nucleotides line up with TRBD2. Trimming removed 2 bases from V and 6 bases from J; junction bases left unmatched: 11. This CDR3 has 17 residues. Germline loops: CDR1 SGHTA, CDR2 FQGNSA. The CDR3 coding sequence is TGTGCCAGCAGCTTAAATCCACCCCTAGCGGGGGGGCCCGAGCAGTACTTC. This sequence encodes CASSLNPPLAGGPEQYF.

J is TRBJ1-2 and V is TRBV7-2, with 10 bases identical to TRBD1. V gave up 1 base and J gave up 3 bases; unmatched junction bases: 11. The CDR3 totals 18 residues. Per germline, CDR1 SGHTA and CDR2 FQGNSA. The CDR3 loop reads CASSLDGTGAGIDYGYTF. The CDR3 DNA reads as TGTGCCAGCAGCTTAGATGGGACAGGGGCGGGAATCGACTATGGCTACACCTTC.

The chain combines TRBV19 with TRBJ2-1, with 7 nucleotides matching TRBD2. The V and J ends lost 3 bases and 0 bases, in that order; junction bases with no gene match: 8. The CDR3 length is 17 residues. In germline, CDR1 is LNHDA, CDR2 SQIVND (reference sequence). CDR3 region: CASSIRGGGSSYNEQFF. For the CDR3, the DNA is TGTGCCAGTAGTATTAGAGGCGGGGGAAGCTCCTACAATGAGCAGTTCTTC.

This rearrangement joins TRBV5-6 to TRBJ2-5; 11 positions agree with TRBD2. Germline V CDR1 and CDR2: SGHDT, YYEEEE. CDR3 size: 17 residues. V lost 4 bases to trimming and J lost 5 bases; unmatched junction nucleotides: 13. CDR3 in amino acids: CASSPLLAGDPLETQYF. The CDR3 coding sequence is TGTGCCAGCAGCCCGCTACTAGCGGGGGACCCCCTGGAGACCCAGTACTTC.

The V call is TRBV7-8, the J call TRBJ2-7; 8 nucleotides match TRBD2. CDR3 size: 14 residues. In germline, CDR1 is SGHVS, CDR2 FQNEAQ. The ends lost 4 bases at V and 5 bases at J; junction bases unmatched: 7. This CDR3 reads CASSSSRGGDEQYF. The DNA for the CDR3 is TGTGCCAGCAGCTCGTCCCGGGGGGGGGACGAGCAGTACTTC.

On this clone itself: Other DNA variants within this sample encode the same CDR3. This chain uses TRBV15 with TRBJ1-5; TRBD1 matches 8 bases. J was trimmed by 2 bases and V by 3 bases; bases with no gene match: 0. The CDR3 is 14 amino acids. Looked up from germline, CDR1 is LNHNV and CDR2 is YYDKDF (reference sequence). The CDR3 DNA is TGTGCCACCAGCAGGGACAGGGGCAATCAGCCCCAGCATTTT. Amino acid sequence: CATSRDRGNQPQHF.

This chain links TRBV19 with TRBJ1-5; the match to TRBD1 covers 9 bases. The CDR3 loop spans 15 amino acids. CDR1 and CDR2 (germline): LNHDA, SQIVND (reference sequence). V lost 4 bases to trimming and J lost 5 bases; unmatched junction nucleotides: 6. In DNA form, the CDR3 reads TGTGCCAGTAGTAACCGGGACAGGGCGTATCAGCCCCAGCATTTT. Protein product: CASSNRDRAYQPQHF.

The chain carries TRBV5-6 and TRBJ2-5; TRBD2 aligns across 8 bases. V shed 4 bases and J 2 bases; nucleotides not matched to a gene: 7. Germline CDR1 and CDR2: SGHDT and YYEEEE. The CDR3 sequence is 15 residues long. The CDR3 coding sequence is TGTGCCAGCAGCACCACCCCGGGGGGGCAAGAGACCCAGTACTTC. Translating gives CASSTTPGGQETQYF.

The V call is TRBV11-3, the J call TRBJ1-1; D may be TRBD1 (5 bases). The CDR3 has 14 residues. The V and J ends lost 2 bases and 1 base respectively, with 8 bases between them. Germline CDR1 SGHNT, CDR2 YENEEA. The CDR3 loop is CASSLSQENTEAFF. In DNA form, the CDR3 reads TGTGCCAGCAGCTTATCACAGGAGAACACTGAAGCTTTCTTT.

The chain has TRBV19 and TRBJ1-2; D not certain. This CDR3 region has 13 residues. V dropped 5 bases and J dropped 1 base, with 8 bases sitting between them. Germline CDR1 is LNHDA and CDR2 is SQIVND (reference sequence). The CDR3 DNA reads TGTGCCAGTAGTCGTACAGTTAACTATGGCTACACCTTC. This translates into CASSRTVNYGYTF.